These 7 T cell receptor beta chains share one sample of origin, sequenced in a study of cytomegalovirus exposure and HLA in healthy donors. Researchers ran the PCR with 60 Vbeta and 13 Jbeta primers. Assay used: immunoSEQ multiplex PCR; TCRdb lists only in-frame clones, some missing. Of 150,000 to 200,000 clones detected, around 75% appear once; the ten largest clones hold roughly 1.9%. The sample consisted of PBMCs. Receptor source: a human donor in good health.

This CDR3 reads CASMGTENEKLFF. CDR3 bases: TGTGCCAGCATGGGGACAGAGAATGAAAAACTGTTTTTT. The chain links TRBV2 to TRBJ1-4, with 7 bases matching TRBD1. The CDR3 covers 13 residues. V lost 7 bases to trimming and J lost 5 bases; unmatched junction nucleotides: 4. Per the germline V gene, CDR1 is SNHLY and CDR2 is FYNNEI.

The rearrangement joins TRBV4-3 to TRBJ2-3, with 9 bases lining up with TRBD2. Germline CDR1 LGHNA, CDR2 YSLEER. The CDR3 has 15 amino acids. V lost 0 bases and J lost 8; bases outside the gene matches: 6. CDR3 DNA sequence: TGCGCCAGCAGCCAAGATAGCGGGGGAGGAGGTACGCAGTATTTT. As protein: CASSQDSGGGGTQYF.

The gene calls are TRBV5-4 and TRBJ2-7, with D maybe TRBD1 (6 bases). Germline V gives CDR1 SGHNT, CDR2 YYREEE (reference sequence). Deletions cut 4 bases from V and 2 bases from J, with 13 bases between. The CDR3 contains 14 residues. The CDR3 DNA reads as TGTGCCAGCAGCACAGGGACGGCTCCCTACGAGCAGTACTTC. It specifies CASSTGTAPYEQYF.

The chain has TRBV7-9 and TRBJ2-7; D may be TRBD1 (6 bases). Germline CDR1 and CDR2: SEHNR and FQNEAQ (reference sequence). Between the trimmed V and J ends, which lost 5 bases and 6 bases, there was a span of 11 bases. CDR3 length: 12 residues. CDR3 protein: CASSMEGGEQYF. For the CDR3, the DNA is TGTGCCAGCAGCATGGAAGGGGGCGAGCAGTACTTC.

Details on this clone: One end of the junction does not line up with germline, which may come from a read error. The V and J genes are TRBV10-3 and TRBJ1-1, with 10 bases lining up with TRBD1. Germline CDR1 ENHRY, CDR2 SYGVKD. This CDR3 is built from 15 residues. The CDR3 DNA follows: TGTGCCATCAGTGAGCCGGGACAGGGGAGCACTGAAGCTTCCTTT. It specifies CAISEPGQGSTEASF.

The chain carries TRBV19 and TRBJ2-1; TRBD2 is a possible D gene (7 bases). There are 15 residues in the CDR3. V dropped 10 bases and J dropped 6 bases, with 22 bases sitting between them. Germline-derived CDR1 and CDR2 are LNHDA and SQIVND (reference sequence). CDR3 amino acids: CATLMAGAPGNEQFF. CDR3 DNA sequence: TGTGCCACCCTTATGGCGGGGGCCCCCGGCAATGAGCAGTTCTTC.

This clone was counted between two and nine times. The V call is TRBV4-3, the J call TRBJ2-5; D possibly corresponds to TRBD1 (5 bases). The CDR3 contains 16 residues. V was cut by 0 bases and J by 4 bases, with 15 bases left in between. The germline V gene encodes CDR1 LGHNA and CDR2 YSLEER. CDR3 sequence: CASSQDGYRSGETQYF. The CDR3, as DNA: TGCGCCAGCAGCCAAGACGGTTACAGGTCGGGAGAGACCCAGTACTTC.